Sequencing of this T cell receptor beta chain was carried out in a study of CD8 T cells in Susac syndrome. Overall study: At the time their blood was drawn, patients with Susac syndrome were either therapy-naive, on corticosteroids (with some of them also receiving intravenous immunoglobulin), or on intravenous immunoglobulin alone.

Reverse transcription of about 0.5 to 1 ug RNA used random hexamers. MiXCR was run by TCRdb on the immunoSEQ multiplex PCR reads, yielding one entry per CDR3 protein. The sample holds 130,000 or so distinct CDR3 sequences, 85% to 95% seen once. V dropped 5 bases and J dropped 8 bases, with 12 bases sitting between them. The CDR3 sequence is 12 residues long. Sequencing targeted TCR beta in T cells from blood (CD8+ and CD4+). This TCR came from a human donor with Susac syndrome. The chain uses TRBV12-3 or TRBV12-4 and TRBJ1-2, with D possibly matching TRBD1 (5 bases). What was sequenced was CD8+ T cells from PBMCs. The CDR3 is CASSVGERGYTF. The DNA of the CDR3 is TGTGCCAGCAGTGTAGGGGAGCGGGGCTACACCTTC.